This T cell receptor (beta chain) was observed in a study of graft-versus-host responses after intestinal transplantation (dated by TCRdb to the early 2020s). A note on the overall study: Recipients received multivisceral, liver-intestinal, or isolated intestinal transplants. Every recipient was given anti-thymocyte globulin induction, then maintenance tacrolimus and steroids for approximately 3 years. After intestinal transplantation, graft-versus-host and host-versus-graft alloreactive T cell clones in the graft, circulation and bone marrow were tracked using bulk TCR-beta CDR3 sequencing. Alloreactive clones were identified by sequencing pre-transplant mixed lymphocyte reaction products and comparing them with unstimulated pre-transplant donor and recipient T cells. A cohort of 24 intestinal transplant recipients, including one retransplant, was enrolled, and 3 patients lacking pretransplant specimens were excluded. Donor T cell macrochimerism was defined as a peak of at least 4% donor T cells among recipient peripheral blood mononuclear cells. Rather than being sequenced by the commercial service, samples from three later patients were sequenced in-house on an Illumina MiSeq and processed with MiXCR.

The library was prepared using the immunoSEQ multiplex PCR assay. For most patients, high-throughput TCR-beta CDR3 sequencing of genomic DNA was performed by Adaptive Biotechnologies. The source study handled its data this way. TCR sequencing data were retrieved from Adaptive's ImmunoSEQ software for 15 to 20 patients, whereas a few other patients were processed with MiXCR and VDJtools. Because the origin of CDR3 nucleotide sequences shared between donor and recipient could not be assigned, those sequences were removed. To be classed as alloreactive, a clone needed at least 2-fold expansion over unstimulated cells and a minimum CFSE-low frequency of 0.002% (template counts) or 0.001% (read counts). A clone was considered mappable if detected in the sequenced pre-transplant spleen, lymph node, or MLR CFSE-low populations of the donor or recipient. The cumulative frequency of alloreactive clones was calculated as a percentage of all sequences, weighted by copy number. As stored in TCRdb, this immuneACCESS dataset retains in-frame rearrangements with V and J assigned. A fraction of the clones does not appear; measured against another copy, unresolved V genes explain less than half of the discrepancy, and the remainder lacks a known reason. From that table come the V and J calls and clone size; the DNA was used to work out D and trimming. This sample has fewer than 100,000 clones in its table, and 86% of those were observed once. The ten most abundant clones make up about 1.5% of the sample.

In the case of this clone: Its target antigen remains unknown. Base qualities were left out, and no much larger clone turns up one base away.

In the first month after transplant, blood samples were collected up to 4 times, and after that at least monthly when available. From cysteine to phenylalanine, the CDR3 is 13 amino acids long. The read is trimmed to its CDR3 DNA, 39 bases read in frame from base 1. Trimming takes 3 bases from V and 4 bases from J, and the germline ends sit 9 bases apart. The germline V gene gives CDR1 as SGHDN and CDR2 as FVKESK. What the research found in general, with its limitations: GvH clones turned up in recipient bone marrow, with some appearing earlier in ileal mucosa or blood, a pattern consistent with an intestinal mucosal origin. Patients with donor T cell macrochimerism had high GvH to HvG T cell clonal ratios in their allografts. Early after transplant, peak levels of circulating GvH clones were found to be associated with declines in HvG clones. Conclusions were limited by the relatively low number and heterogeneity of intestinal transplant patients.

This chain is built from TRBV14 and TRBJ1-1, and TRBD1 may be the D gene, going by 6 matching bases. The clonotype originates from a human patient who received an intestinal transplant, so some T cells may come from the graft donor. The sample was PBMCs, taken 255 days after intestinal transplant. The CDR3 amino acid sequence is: CASSQVGGTEAFF. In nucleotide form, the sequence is TGTGCCAGCAGCCAGGTAGGGGGCACTGAAGCTTTCTTT.